This T cell receptor beta chain was sequenced for a study of blood T cell repertoires in COVID-19. At the level of the study: Researchers got acute and convalescent COVID-19 samples from the United States, Italy and Spain. Sources were T cells, B-cell-depleted T cells, or PBMCs; the material itself was cDNA or gDNA.

V was pared by 1 base and J by 0 bases, with 10 bases between. CDR1 is SGHTA and CDR2 is FQGNSA in the germline V gene. The CDR3 loop spans 16 amino acids. Authors' methods: Amplification from reference gene primers served as the basis for estimated nucleated cell counts. Sequenced by immunoSEQ multiplex PCR; TCRdb stores in-frame clones only, minus some. Clone size and V and J calls were adopted from that table, with D and trimming inferred from the DNA. The data contain approximately 480,000 clones, roughly 90% of them seen just once; the ten biggest clones take up approximately 0.7%. The study counted Cohort 3 donors as recovered given two negative PCRs, clearance, or symptom resolution.

The specimen sequenced was PBMCs or T cells enriched from blood (not recorded which). This receptor was taken from a woman aged 18-30 years who had recovered from COVID-19. The V gene is TRBV7-2, the J gene TRBJ1-3, with D maybe TRBD1 (5 bases). In nucleotides, the CDR3 is TGTGCCAGCAGCTTAGGGGGGGTGAGCTCTGGAAACACCATATATTTT. As protein: CASSLGGVSSGNTIYF.